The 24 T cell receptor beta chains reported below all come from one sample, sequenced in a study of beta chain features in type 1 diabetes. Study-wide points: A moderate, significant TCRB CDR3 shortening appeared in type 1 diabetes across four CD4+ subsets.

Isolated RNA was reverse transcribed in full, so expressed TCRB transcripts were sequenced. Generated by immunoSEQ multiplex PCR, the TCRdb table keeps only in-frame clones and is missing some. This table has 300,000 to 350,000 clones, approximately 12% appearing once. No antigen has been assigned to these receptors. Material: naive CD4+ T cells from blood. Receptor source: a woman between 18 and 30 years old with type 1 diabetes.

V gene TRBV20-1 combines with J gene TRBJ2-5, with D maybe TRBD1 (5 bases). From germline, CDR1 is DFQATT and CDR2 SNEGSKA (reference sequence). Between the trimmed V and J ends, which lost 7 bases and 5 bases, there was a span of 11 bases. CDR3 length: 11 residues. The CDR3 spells CSDARAETQYF. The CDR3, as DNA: TGCAGTGATGCCAGGGCGGAGACCCAGTACTTC.

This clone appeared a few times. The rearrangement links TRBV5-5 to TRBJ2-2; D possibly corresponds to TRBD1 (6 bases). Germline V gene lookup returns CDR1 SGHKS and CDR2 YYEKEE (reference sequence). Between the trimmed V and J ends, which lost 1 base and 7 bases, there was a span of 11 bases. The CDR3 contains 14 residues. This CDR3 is CASSLTGSGGELFF. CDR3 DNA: TGTGCCAGCAGCTTGACAGGGTCCGGCGGGGAGCTGTTTTTT.

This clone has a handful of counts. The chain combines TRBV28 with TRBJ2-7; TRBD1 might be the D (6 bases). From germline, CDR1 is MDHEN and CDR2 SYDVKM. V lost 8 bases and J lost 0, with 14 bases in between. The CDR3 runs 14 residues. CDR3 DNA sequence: TGTGCCAGCGGGACACCCAGGAGCTCCTACGAGCAGTACTTC. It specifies CASGTPRSSYEQYF. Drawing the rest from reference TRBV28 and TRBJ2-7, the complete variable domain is DVKVTQSSRYLVKRTGEKVFLECVQDMDHENMFWYRQDPGLGLRLIYFSYDVKMKEKGDIPEGYSVSREKKERFSLILESASTNQTSMYLCASGTPRSSYEQYFGPGTRLTVT.

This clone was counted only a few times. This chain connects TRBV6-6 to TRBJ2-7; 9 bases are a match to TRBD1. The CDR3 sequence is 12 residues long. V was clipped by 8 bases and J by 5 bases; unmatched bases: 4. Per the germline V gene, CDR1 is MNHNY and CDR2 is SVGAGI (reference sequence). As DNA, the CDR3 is TGTGCCAGCGGGACAGGGTTCAACGAGCAGTACGTC. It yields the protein CASGTGFNEQYV.

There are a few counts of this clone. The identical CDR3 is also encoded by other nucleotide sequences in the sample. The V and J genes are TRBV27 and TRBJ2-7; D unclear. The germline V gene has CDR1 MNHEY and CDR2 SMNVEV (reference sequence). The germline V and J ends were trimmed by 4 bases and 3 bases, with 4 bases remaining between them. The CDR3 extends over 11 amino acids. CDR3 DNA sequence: TGTGCCAGCAGTTCTTTCTACGAGCAGTACTTC. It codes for CASSSFYEQYF.

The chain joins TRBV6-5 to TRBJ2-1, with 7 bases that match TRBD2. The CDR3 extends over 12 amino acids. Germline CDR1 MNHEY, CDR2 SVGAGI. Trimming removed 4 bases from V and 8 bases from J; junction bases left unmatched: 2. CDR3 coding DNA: TGTGCCAGCAGTTTAACTAGCGATGAGCAGTTCTTC. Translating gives CASSLTSDEQFF.

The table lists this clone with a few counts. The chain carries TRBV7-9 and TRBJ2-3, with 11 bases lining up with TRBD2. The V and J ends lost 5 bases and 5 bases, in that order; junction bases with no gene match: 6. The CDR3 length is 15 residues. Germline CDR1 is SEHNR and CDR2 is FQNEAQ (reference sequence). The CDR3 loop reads CASSPGLAEGDTQYF. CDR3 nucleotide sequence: TGTGCCAGCAGCCCGGGACTAGCGGAGGGAGATACGCAGTATTTT.

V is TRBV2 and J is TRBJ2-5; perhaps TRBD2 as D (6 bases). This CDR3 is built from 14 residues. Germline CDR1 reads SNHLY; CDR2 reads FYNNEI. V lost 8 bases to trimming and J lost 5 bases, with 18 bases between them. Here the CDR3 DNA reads TGTGCCAGCGGAACTAGCCCCTCGGGGGAGACCCAGTACTTC. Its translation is CASGTSPSGETQYF.

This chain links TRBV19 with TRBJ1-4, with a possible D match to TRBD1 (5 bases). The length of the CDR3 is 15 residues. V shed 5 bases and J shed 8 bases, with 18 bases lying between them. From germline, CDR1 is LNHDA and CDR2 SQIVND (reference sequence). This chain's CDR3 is CASSLIRTRDEKLFF. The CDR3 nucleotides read TGTGCCAGTAGTCTCATCCGGACTAGGGACGAAAAACTGTTTTTT.

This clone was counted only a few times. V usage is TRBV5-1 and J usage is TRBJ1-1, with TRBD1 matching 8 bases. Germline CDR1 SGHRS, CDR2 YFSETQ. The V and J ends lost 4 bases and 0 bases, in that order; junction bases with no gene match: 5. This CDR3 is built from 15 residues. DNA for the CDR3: TGCGCCAGCAGCGCCATGACAGGGGTGAACACTGAAGCTTTCTTT. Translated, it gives CASSAMTGVNTEAFF.

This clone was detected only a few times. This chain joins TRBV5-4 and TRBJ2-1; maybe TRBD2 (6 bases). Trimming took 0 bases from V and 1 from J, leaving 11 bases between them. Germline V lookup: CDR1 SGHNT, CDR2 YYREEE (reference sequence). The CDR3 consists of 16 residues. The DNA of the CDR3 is TGTGCCAGCAGCTTGGATGGGGGGAGGTCCTACAATGAGCAGTTCTTC. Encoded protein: CASSLDGGRSYNEQFF.

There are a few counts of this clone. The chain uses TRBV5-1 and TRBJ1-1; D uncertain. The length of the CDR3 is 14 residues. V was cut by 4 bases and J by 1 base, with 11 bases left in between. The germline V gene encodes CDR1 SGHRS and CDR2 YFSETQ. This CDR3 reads CASSPPTQNTEAFF. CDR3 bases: TGCGCCAGCAGCCCACCAACTCAGAACACTGAAGCTTTCTTT.

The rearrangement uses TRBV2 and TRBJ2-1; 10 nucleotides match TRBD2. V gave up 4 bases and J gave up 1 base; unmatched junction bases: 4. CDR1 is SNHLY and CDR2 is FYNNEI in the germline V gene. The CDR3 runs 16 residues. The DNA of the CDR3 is TGTGCCAGCAGTGCCGGACTAGCGGATTCCTACAATGAGCAGTTCTTC. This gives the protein CASSAGLADSYNEQFF.

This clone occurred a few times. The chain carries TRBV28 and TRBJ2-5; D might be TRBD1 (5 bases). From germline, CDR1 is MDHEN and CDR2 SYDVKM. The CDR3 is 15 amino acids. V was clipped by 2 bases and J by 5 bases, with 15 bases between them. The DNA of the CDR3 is TGTGCCAGCAGTTTACCGGGCCCCAGGGCGGAGACCCAGTACTTC. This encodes CASSLPGPRAETQYF. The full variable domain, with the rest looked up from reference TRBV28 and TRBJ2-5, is DVKVTQSSRYLVKRTGEKVFLECVQDMDHENMFWYRQDPGLGLRLIYFSYDVKMKEKGDIPEGYSVSREKKERFSLILESASTNQTSMYLCASSLPGPRAETQYFGPGTRLLVL.

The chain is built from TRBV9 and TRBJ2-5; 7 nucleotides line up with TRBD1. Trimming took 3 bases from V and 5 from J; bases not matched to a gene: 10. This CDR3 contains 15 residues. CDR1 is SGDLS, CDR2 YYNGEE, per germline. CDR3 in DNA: TGTGCCAGCAGCGCCAAGCAGGGGGTTGGGGAGACCCAGTACTTC. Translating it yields CASSAKQGVGETQYF.

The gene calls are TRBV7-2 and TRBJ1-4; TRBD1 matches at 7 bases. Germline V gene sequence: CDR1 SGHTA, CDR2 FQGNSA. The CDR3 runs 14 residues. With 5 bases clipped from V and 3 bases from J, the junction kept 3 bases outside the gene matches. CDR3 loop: CASSRGQPNEKLFF. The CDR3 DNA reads TGTGCCAGCAGCCGGGGACAGCCTAATGAAAAACTGTTTTTT.

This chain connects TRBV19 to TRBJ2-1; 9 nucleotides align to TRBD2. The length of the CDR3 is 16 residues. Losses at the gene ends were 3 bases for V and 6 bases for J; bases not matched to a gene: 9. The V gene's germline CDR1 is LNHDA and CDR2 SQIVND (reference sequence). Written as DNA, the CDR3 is TGTGCCAGTAGTATGTTGGCGGGAGGGCCTTCCAATGAGCAGTTCTTC. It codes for CASSMLAGGPSNEQFF.

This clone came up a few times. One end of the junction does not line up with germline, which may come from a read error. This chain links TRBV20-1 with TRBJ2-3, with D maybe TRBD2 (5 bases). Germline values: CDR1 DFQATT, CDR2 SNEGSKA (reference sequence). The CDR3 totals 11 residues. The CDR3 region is CSAPETGSAIF. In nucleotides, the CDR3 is TGCAGTGCTCCCGAGACGGGGAGTGCCATATTT.

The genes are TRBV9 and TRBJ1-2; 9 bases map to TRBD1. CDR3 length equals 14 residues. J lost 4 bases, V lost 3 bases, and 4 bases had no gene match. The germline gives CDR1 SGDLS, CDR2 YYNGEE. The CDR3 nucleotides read TGTGCCAGCAGCGCACGGGGACAGGGCTATGGCTACACCTTC. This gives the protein CASSARGQGYGYTF. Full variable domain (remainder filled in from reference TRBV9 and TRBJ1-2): DSGVTQTPKHLITATGQRVTLRCSPRSGDLSVYWYQQSLDQGLQFLIQYYNGEERAKGNILERFSAQQFPDLHSELNLSSLELGDSALYFCASSARGQGYGYTFGSGTRLTVV.

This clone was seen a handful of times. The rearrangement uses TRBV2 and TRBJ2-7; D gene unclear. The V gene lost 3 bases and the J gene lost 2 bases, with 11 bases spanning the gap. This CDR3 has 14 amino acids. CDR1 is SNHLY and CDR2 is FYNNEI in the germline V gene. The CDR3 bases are TGTGCCAGCAGTGACTACCAGGCAGCCTACGAGCAGTACTTC. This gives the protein CASSDYQAAYEQYF.

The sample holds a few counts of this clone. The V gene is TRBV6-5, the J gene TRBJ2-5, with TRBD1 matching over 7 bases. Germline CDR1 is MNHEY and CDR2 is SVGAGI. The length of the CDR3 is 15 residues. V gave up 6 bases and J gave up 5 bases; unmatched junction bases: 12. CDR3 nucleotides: TGTGCCAGCAGATCTACGACAGGGTGGTGGGAGACCCAGTACTTC. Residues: CASRSTTGWWETQYF.

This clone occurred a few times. CDR3 DNA sequence: TGTGCCAGCAGCTTAAGGACAGCCCACACTGAAGCTTTCTTT. Translating it yields CASSLRTAHTEAFF. The chain is built from TRBV5-4 and TRBJ1-1; D is possibly TRBD1 (6 bases). V dropped 2 bases and J dropped 3 bases, with 11 bases sitting between them. Looked up from germline, CDR1 is SGHNT and CDR2 is YYREEE (reference sequence). The CDR3 totals 14 residues. Complete variable domain (other parts from reference TRBV5-4 and TRBJ1-1): ETGVTQSPTHLIKTRGQQVTLRCSSQSGHNTVSWYQQALGQGPQFIFQYYREEENGRGNFPPRFSGLQFPNYSSELNVNALELDDSALYLCASSLRTAHTEAFFGQGTRLTVV.

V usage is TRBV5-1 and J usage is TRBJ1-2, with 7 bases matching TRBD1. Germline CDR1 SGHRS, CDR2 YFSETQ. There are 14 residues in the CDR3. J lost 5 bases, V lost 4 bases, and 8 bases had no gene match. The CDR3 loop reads CASSGSQGSYGYTF. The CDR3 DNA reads TGCGCCAGCAGCGGCTCACAGGGGTCATATGGCTACACCTTC.

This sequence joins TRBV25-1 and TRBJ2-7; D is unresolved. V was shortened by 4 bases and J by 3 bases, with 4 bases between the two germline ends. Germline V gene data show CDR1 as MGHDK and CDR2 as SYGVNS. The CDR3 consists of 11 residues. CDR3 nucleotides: TGTGCCAGCAGTGGGAACTACGAGCAGTACGTC. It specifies CASSGNYEQYV.